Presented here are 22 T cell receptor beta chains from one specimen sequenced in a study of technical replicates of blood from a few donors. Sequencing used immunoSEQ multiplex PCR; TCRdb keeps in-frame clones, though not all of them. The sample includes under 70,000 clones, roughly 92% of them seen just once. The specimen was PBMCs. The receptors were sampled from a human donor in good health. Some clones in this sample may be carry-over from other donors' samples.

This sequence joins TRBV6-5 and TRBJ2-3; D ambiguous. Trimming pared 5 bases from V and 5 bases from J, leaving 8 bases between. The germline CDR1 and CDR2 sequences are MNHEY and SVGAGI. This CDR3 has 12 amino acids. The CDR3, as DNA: TGTGCCAGCAGTACCTCAGTAGATACGCAGTATTTT. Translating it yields CASSTSVDTQYF.

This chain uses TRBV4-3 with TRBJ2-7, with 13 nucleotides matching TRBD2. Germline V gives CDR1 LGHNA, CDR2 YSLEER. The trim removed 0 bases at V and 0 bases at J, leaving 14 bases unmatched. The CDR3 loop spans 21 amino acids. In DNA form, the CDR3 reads TGCGCCAGCAGCCAAGATTCTCCTTCTACTAGCGGGAGGGGAATCTCCTACGAGCAGTACTTC. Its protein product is CASSQDSPSTSGRGISYEQYF.

The CDR3 nucleotides are TGTGCCTGCCGGCCGGGGCAGGGGGGCGACGAGCAGTACTTC. This encodes CACRPGQGGDEQYF. The V call is TRBV30, the J call TRBJ2-7; possible D gene TRBD1, 7 bases. Looked up from germline, CDR1 is GTSNPN and CDR2 is SVGIG (reference sequence). CDR3 size: 14 residues. V was trimmed by 6 bases and J by 5 bases, leaving 20 bases between them.

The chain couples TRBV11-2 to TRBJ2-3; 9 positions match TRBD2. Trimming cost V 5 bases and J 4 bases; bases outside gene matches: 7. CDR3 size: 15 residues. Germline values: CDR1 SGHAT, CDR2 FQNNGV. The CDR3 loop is CASSTISGRADTQYF. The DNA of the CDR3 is TGTGCCAGCAGCACAATTAGCGGGAGAGCAGATACGCAGTATTTT. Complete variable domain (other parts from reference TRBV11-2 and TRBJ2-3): EAGVAQSPRYKIIEKRQSVAFWCNPISGHATLYWYQQILGQGPKLLIQFQNNGVVDDSQLPKDRFSAERLKGVDSTLKIQPAKLEDSAVYLCASSTISGRADTQYFGPGTRLTVL.

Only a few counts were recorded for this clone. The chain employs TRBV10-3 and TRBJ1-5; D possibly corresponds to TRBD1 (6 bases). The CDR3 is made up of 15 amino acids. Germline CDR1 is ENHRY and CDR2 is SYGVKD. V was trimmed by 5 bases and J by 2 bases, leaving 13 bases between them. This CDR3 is CAISTGGIGNQPQHF. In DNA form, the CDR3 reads TGTGCCATCAGTACGGGGGGCATAGGCAATCAGCCCCAGCATTTT.

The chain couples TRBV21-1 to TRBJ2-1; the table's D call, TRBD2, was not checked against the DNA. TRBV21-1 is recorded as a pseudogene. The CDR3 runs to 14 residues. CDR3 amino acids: CASNLRADYNEQFF. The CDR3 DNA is TGTGCCAGCAATTTACGAGCGGATTACAATGAGCAGTTCTTC.

The DNA of the CDR3 is TGTGCCACCAGCATCGGGACAGGGGTCCTAGGCAATCAGCCCCAGCATTTT. Its translation is CATSIGTGVLGNQPQHF. This sequence joins TRBV15 and TRBJ1-5; 10 nucleotides align to TRBD1. CDR3 size: 17 residues. Germline trimming cut 4 bases from V and 2 bases from J; bases unmatched to any gene: 8. Germline V gene lookup returns CDR1 LNHNV and CDR2 YYDKDF (reference sequence).

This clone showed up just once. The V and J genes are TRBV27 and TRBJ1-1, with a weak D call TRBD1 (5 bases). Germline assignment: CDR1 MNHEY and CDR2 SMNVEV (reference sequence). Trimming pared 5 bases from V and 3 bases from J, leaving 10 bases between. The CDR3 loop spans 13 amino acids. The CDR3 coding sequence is TGTGCCAGCAGTCTCGGACACCACACTGAAGCTTTCTTT. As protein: CASSLGHHTEAFF.

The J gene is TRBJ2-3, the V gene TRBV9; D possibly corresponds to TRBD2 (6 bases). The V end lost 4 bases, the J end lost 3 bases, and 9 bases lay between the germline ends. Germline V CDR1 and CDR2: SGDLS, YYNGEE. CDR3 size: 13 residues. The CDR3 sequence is CASSPRGTDTQYF. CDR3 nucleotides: TGTGCCAGCAGCCCTCGGGGGACAGATACGCAGTATTTT.

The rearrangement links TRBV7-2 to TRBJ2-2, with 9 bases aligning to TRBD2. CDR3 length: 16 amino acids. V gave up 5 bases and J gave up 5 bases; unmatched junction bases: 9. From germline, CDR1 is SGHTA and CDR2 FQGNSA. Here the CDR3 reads CASSPSGTSLTGELFF. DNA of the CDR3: TGTGCCAGCAGCCCGTCCGGGACTAGCCTAACCGGGGAGCTGTTTTTT.

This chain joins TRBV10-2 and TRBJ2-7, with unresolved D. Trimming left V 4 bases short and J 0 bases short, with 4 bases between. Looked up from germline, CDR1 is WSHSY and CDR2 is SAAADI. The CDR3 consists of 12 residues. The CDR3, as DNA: TGCGCCAGCAGTGCCCTCTCCTACGAGCAGTACTTC. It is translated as CASSALSYEQYF.

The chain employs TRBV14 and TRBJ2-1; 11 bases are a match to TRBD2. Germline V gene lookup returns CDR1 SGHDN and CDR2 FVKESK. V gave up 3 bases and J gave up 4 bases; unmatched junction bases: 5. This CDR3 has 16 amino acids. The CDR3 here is CASSHHTSGRYNEQFF. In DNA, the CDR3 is TGTGCCAGCAGCCACCACACTAGCGGGAGATACAATGAGCAGTTCTTC.

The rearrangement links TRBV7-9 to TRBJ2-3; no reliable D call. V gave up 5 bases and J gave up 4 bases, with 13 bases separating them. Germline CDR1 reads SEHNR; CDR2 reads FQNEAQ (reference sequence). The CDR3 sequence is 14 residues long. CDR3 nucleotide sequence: TGTGCCAGCAGCCGAGGCGGCCCGGCAGATACGCAGTATTTT. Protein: CASSRGGPADTQYF.

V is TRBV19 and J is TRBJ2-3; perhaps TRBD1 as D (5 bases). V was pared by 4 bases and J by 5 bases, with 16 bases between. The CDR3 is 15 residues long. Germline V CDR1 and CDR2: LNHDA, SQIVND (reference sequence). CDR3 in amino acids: CASSSPGQGRDTQYF. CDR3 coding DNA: TGTGCCAGTAGTAGCCCTGGGCAGGGAAGAGATACGCAGTATTTT.

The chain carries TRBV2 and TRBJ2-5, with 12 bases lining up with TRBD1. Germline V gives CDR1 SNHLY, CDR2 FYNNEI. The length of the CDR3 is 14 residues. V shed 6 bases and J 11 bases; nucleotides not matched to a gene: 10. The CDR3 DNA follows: TGTGCCAGCAGGACCGGGACAGGGGGCCTGGGGCAGTACTTC. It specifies CASRTGTGGLGQYF.

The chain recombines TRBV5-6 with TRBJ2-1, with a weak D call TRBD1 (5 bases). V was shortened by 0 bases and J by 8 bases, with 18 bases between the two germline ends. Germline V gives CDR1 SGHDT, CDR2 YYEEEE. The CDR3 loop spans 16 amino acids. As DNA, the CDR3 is TGTGCCAGCAGCTTGGTAGGGCAGGGTTTTGATTATGAGCAGTTCTTC. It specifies CASSLVGQGFDYEQFF.

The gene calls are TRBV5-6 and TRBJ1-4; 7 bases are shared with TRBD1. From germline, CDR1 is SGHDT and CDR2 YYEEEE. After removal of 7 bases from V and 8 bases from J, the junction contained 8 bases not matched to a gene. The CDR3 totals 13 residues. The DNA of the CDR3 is TGTGCCAGCTCGGACAGGTCATGGGAAAAACTGTTTTTT. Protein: CASSDRSWEKLFF.

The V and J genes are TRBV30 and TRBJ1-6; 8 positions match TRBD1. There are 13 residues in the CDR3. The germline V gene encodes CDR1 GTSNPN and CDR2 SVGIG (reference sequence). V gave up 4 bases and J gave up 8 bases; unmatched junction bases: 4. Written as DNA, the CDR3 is TGTGCCTGGACAGGGGGCTTATATTCACCCCTCCACTTT. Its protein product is CAWTGGLYSPLHF.

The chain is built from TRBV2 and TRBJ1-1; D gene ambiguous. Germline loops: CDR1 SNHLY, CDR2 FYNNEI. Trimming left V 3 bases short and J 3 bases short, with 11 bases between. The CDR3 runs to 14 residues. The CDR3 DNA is TGTGCCAGCAGTGAGGGCAGATCCTACACTGAAGCTTTCTTT. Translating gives CASSEGRSYTEAFF.

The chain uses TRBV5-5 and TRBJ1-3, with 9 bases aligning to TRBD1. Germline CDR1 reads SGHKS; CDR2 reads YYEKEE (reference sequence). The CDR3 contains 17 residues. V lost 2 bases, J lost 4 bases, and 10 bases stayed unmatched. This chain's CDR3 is CASSLLDRGLSGNTIYF. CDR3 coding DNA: TGTGCCAGCAGCTTACTGGACAGGGGACTTTCGGGAAACACCATATATTTT.

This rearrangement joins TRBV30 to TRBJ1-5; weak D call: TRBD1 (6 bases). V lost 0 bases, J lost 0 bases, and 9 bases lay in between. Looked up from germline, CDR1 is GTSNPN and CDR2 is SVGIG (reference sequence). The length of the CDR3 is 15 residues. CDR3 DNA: TGTGCCTGGAGTGTAACAGGGTATAGCAATCAGCCCCAGCATTTT. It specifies CAWSVTGYSNQPQHF. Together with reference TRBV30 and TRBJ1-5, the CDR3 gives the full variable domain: SQTIHQWPATLVQPVGSPLSLECTVEGTSNPNLYWYRQAAGRGLQLLFYSVGIGQISSEVPQNLSASRPQDRQFILSSKKLLLSDSGFYLCAWSVTGYSNQPQHFGDGTRLSIL.

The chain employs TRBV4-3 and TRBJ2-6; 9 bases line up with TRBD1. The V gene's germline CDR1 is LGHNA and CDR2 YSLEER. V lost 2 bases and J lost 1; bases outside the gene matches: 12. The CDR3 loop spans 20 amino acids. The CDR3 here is CASSQRRDRVYSSGANVLTF. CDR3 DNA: TGCGCCAGCAGCCAACGCCGGGACAGGGTTTACTCTTCTGGGGCCAACGTCCTGACTTTC.